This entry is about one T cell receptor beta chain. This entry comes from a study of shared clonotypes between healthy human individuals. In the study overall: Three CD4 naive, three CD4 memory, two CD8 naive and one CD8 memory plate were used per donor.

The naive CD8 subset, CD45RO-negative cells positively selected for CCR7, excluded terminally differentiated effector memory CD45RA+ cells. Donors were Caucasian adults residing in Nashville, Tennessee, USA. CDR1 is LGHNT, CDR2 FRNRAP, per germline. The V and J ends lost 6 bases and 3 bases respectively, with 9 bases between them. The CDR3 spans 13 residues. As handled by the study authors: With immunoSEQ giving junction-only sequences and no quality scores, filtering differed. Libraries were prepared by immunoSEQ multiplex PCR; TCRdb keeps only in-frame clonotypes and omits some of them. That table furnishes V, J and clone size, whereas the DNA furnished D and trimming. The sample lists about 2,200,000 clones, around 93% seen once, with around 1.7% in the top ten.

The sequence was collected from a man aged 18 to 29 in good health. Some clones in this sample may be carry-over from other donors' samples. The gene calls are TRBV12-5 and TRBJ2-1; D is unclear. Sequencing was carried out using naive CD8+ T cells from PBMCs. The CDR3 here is CASGSNYYNEQFF. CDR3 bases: TGTGCTAGTGGCTCGAACTACTACAATGAGCAGTTCTTC. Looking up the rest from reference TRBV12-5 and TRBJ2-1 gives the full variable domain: DARVTQTPRHKVTEMGQEVTMRCQPILGHNTVFWYRQTMMQGLELLAYFRNRAPLDDSGMPKDRFSAEMPDATLATLKIQPSEPRDSAVYFCASGSNYYNEQFFGPGTRLTVL.